This is a list of T cell receptor beta chains from one sample in a study of CD4 T cells in relation to SARS-CoV-2 and coronaviruses. No antigen has been identified for these receptors. The protocol was immunoSEQ multiplex PCR, while the TCRdb copy is restricted to in-frame clones and leaves out a portion. The repertoire consists of tens of thousands of clones, with just over 75% occurring once and the leading ten covering 2.5% to 3.5%. The sequenced material came from memory CD4+ T cells from PBMCs, cultured in vitro. The receptors originated from an adult with COVID-19. Both conserved end residues are part of each CDR3. D genes are given only for firm matches. Expanded clones get a size class; other rows say once, few or many, or leave the size out.

J | D | V | size | DNA | CDR3
TRBJ2-3 | . | TRBV11-2 | once | TGTGCCAGCAGCTTATGGCGGGTGGGGAGATTCGGAACAGATACGCAGTATTTT | CASSLWRVGRFGTDTQYF
TRBJ2-1 | . | TRBV15 | once | TGTGCCACCAGCAGAGAGCTAGTCGGGGCGAATGAGCAGTTCTTC | CATSRELVGANEQFF
TRBJ2-6 | . | TRBV5-4 | once | TGTGCCAGCAGCCGCCCTGGGAGCGGTTTCTCTGGGGCCAACGTCCTGACTTTC | CASSRPGSGFSGANVLTF
TRBJ2-1 | TRBD2 | TRBV5-1 | . | TGCGCCAGCAGCTTGCAAACTAGCGCGGGCGGCAATGAGCAGTTCTTC | CASSLQTSAGGNEQFF
TRBJ2-7 | . | TRBV19 | . | TGTGCCAGTAGAATACACGGGGAAGTCCACGAGCAGTACTTC | CASRIHGEVHEQYF
TRBJ1-5 | . | TRBV5-3 | few | TGTGCCAGAAGCTCCCCACGTTGTGGCAATCAGCCCCAGCATTTT | CARSSPRCGNQPQHF
TRBJ1-4 | TRBD1 | TRBV19 | . | TGTGCCAGTAGTATATCTACTGAGAGGGGGCGGGGTGAAAAACTGTTTTTT | CASSISTERGRGEKLFF
TRBJ2-4 | . | TRBV6-5 | . | TGTGCCAGCAGTCAGGCAGGGCTAGCCAAAAACATTCAGTACTTC | CASSQAGLAKNIQYF
TRBJ1-6 | . | TRBV5-1 | . | TGCGCCAGCAGCTTGGCCGGTTCCGGGTATTCACCCCTCCACTTT | CASSLAGSGYSPLHF
TRBJ2-7 | . | TRBV3-1/TRBV3-2 | . | TGTGCCAGCAGCCAATTAGGGGGAGCGGGTGAGCAGTACTTC | CASSQLGGAGEQYF
TRBJ2-5 | . | TRBV5-6 | . | TGTGCCAGCAGCTTGTCTGGGACCCAGTACTTC | CASSLSGTQYF
TRBJ2-7 | . | TRBV3-1/TRBV3-2 | . | TGTGCCAGCAGCCAGTGGTCCAGCCTGTACTTC | CASSQWSSLYF
TRBJ1-3 | . | TRBV12-3/TRBV12-4 | few | TGTGCCAGCAGTTTTAGGTCTGGAAACACCATATATTTT | CASSFRSGNTIYF
TRBJ2-1 | . | TRBV5-4 | . | TGTGCCAGCAGCTTGGGAGGGAGTTATGAGCAGTTCTTC | CASSLGGSYEQFF
TRBJ2-1 | . | TRBV2 | . | TGTGCCAGCAGTGAGGGGGAGTCCTACAATGAGCAGTTCTTC | CASSEGESYNEQFF
TRBJ2-3 | . | TRBV7-3 | . | TGTGCCAGCAGCTTAGGGCCCTTTAGGGCTAGAAAAGGCACAGATACGCAGTATTTT | CASSLGPFRARKGTDTQYF
TRBJ2-1 | TRBD2 | TRBV30 | . | TGTGCCTGGAGTGTGGACAGGATTCTCTCGACTAGCGGGAAATCGGGTGAGCAGTTCTTC | CAWSVDRILSTSGKSGEQFF
TRBJ2-5 | . | TRBV4-1 | . | TGCGCCAGCTATCGACTAGTGTGGCAAGAGACCCAGTACTTC | CASYRLVWQETQYF
TRBJ2-7 | . | TRBV14 | . | TGTGCCAGCAGCCTCACGCCGAGCTCAGCGCAGTACTTC | CASSLTPSSAQYF
TRBJ2-7 | . | TRBV28 | . | TGTGCCAGCTCTGTCTTTCACGAGCAGTACTTC | CASSVFHEQYF
TRBJ2-3 | . | TRBV7-8 | . | TGTGCCAGCAGCTTAGCGCCAGGCACAGATACGCAGTATTTT | CASSLAPGTDTQYF
TRBJ2-1 | . | TRBV28 | . | TGTGCCAGCAGTTTAACCGCGGGGAATGAGCAGTTCTTC | CASSLTAGNEQFF
TRBJ2-1 | TRBD2 | TRBV11-1 | once | TGTGCCAGCAGCCCTCCCAGCGGGAGTTTGTTTGAGCAGTTCTTC | CASSPPSGSLFEQFF
TRBJ2-7 | TRBD1 | TRBV19 | once | TGTGCCAGTACGGACAGGGGGCGAGGCGAGCAGTACTTC | CASTDRGRGEQYF
TRBJ2-1 | . | TRBV10-3 | . | TGTGCCATCACAAGCTCCGGGACCTACAATGAGCAGTTCTTC | CAITSSGTYNEQFF
TRBJ2-5 | . | TRBV4-3 | . | TGCGCCAGCAGCCAAGATGGGCGGGGAACCCAAGAGACCCAGTACTTC | CASSQDGRGTQETQYF
TRBJ1-2 | TRBD1 | TRBV2 | . | TGTGCCAGCAGGTTTTCCGGGACAGGGGGCGATGGCTACACCTTC | CASRFSGTGGDGYTF
TRBJ2-5 | . | TRBV5-8 | . | TGTGCCAGCAGCTTATGGGGAGGCCAAGAGACCCAGTACTTC | CASSLWGGQETQYF
TRBJ2-1 | TRBD2 | TRBV2 | . | TGTGCCAGCAGGCGACTAGCGGGAGGTGGTGAGCAGTTCTTC | CASRRLAGGGEQFF
TRBJ1-1 | . | TRBV5-1 | once | TGCGCCAGCAGCGTGGCCCCGAGGAACACTGAAGCTTTCTTT | CASSVAPRNTEAFF
TRBJ2-3 | . | TRBV7-2 | . | TGTGCCAGCAGCCCGGCGGCAGAAGATACGCAGTATTTT | CASSPAAEDTQYF
TRBJ2-4 | . | TRBV5-4 | few | TGTGCCAGCAGCCCGGGATGGGACTCCCTGGGGGACATTCAGTACTTC | CASSPGWDSLGDIQYF
TRBJ2-2 | . | TRBV24-1 | . | TGTGCCACCAGTGAGACATCTGGTCGCCGTACGAACACCGGGGAGCTGTTTTTT | CATSETSGRRTNTGELFF
TRBJ1-5 | . | TRBV23-1 | . | TGCGCCAGCACCCGGAGTAGTAGCAATCAGCCCCAGCATTTT | CASTRSSSNQPQHF
TRBJ1-5 | TRBD1 | TRBV24-1 | . | TGTGCCACGCAGGGACAGGGCCTCAATCAGCCCCAGCATTTT | CATQGQGLNQPQHF
TRBJ2-1 | . | TRBV7-2 | . | TGTGCCAGCAGCTCACAGTACAATGAGCAGTTCTTC | CASSSQYNEQFF
TRBJ2-7 | TRBD1 | TRBV27 | medium-sized | TGTGCCAGCAGCCTTACAGGGGGCCGCTACGAGCAGTACTTC | CASSLTGGRYEQYF
TRBJ2-1 | TRBD2 | TRBV5-1 | once | TGCGCCAGCAGCGAACTAGCGTCCCTAAATGAGCAGTTCTTC | CASSELASLNEQFF
TRBJ2-4 | . | TRBV5-5 | . | TGTGCCAGCAGCTCAAGCGCCAATCTGCAAAACATTCAGTACTTC | CASSSSANLQNIQYF
TRBJ2-3 | . | TRBV11-3 | . | TGTGCCAGCAGCTTAGCGGGTGGCACAGATACGCAGTATTTT | CASSLAGGTDTQYF
TRBJ2-4 | . | TRBV28 | . | TGTGCCAGCAGTCCCCGGTACTTTATTCAGTACTTC | CASSPRYFIQYF
TRBJ2-1 | . | TRBV28 | . | TGTGCCAGCAGTACGGATGAGTCGCCCGAGCAGTTCTTC | CASSTDESPEQFF
TRBJ2-1 | TRBD2 | TRBV11-3 | . | TGTGCCAGCAGCGGGGGACTAGCGGGTGTAGGCTCCTACAATGAGCAGTTCTTC | CASSGGLAGVGSYNEQFF
TRBJ2-2 | . | TRBV5-1 | . | TGCGCCAGCAGCTTGGGACAGCTTCACGGCGGGGAGCTGTTTTTT | CASSLGQLHGGELFF
TRBJ2-5 | TRBD2 | TRBV7-2 | . | TGTGCCAGCAGCTCCCAGACTAGCGGGTTGCCAGAGACCCAGTACTTC | CASSSQTSGLPETQYF
TRBJ2-1 | TRBD2 | TRBV15 | . | TGTGCCACCAGCAGAAAATTAGGACTAGCGGGAGTTGGTGAGCAGTTCTTC | CATSRKLGLAGVGEQFF
TRBJ2-7 | . | TRBV10-3 | once | TGTGCCATCAGTGAGTTGGACGGGACCTACGAGCAGTACTTC | CAISELDGTYEQYF
TRBJ1-3 | . | TRBV10-2 | . | TGCGCCAGCAGTGAAAGGGAAGACTCTGGAAACACCATATATTTT | CASSEREDSGNTIYF
TRBJ2-1 | TRBD2 | TRBV9 | . | TGTGCCAGCAGCTTCCCGCCGACTAGCGGGAGTGCAAATGAGCAGTTCTTC | CASSFPPTSGSANEQFF
TRBJ2-1 | . | TRBV27 | . | TGTGCCAGCAGTTTTCTGGCAGGGTTGGACAATGAGCAGTTCTTC | CASSFLAGLDNEQFF
TRBJ2-2 | . | TRBV5-4 | . | TGTGCCAGCAGCCCGCAAAGCGGGACAATCAACACCGGGGAGCTGTTTTTT | CASSPQSGTINTGELFF
TRBJ2-7 | TRBD1 | TRBV5-4 | . | TGTGCCACAGGGACAGCTACCGGGTCCTACGAGCAGTACTTC | CATGTATGSYEQYF
TRBJ2-1 | . | TRBV20-1 | few | TGCAGTGCTAGTCCCGAGGTTGAGCAGTTCTTC | CSASPEVEQFF
TRBJ1-2 | . | TRBV28 | . | TGTGCCTCCAGGGTGGCAGGGGTAGGATACACCTTC | CASRVAGVGYTF
TRBJ2-7 | TRBD2 | TRBV5-1 | . | TGCGCCAGCAGCCACGGACTAGTTAGGCCCTACGAGCAGTACTTC | CASSHGLVRPYEQYF
TRBJ2-7 | TRBD2 | TRBV14 | . | TGTGCCAGCAGCCATCCTTCCGGGACTAGCGGGGGCCGGTACGAGCAGTACTTC | CASSHPSGTSGGRYEQYF
TRBJ2-1 | . | TRBV2 | . | TGTGCCAGCGGGATCGACAGGAACAATGAGCAGTTCTTC | CASGIDRNNEQFF
TRBJ2-7 | . | TRBV10-3 | . | TGTGCCATCGGGGACGGTTCCTACGAGCAGTACTTC | CAIGDGSYEQYF
TRBJ2-5 | . | TRBV12-3/TRBV12-4 | few | TGTGCCAGCAGTAAAGGGGGAAAAGAGACCCAGTACTTC | CASSKGGKETQYF
TRBJ2-3 | . | TRBV5-1 | . | TGCGCCAGCACAAGGACGAGCGGCTCCACAGATACGCAGTATTTT | CASTRTSGSTDTQYF